Here is one TCR beta chain with its context. Its antigen remains unidentified. No base quality information exists; no much larger clone differs at one position. This was a case-control study nested in a cohort of healthcare workers in London, UK, who had nasopharyngeal swab PCR tests and blood samples taken every week. Between 23 and 31 March 2020, the week of the UK lockdown, healthcare workers were enrolled and then followed up weekly for as long as 16 weeks. These data come from a study of early T cells in non-severe SARS-CoV-2 infection (dated by TCRdb to about 2021). About the full investigation: TCR sequencing used bulk RNA from unsorted whole blood, so alpha and beta chains could not be paired. What the work shows at the level of the full study, not this receptor alone: Matching against VDJdb was skewed toward anti-spike CD8 responses, likely underestimated virus-specific expansions, and missed private and CD4 specificities.

Library generation was performed with 5' RACE. TCRdb names NextSeq 500 as the instrument used. The TCR library protocol attached unique molecular identifiers to individual cDNA molecules to correct for sequencing error and PCR bias. Both TCR alpha and beta chains were sequenced, and tight co-correlation was observed between alpha and beta sequence abundances in each sample. For the original study's pipeline: Decombinator V4 was used to perform V gene, J gene and CDR3 annotation of TCR sequences. TCRs were defined as expanded if a significant change between any two time points was detected under a Poisson model with p below 0.0001. TCR abundances were normalised to the total number of TCRs sequenced per sample and expressed as counts per million. A search of VDJdb, accessed on 1 November 2021, was run for TCRs annotated to CMV, EBV and SARS-CoV-2, with TCRs annotated for multiple antigens excluded. In-frame beta chains were kept once TCRdb had trimmed the public reads at Q25 with fastp and called clones with MiXCR. Every distinct CDR3 protein forms one entry, paired with its most common genes and DNA. These V and J calls originate from TCRdb's pipeline instead of the authors' own analysis. This sample has more than 45,000 distinct CDR3 sequences in its table, and 9.5% to 15% of those were observed once. Over 3% of the sample is taken by the ten largest.

The receptor comes from an adult who was a healthcare worker with PCR-confirmed SARS-CoV-2 infection or an uninfected control (not recorded which). Material: whole blood.

The nucleotide sequence is given as TGTGCCAGCAGCCGACTAGAAGGCATTCAGTACTTC. Its amino acids are CASSRLEGIQYF. The chain is encoded by TRBV9 joined to TRBJ2-4, with TRBD2 tentatively as D gene (6 bases match). V drops 4 bases and J drops 9 bases, leaving 11 bases in between. CDR3 length: 12 amino acids, cysteine to phenylalanine. The only DNA kept is the CDR3, 36 bases in frame from the first base. The germline V gene supplies CDR1 SGDLS and CDR2 YYNGEE.